The T cell receptor (beta chain) under discussion was sequenced for a study of T-cell reconstitution after alpha-beta-depleted transplantation in children. Study-level findings and limits: The study traced high day-60 TCRbeta diversity in some patients to surviving recipient T cells and thymic progenitors. By one year post-transplant, T-cell counts and diversity largely arose from T cells that were newly produced.

Molecular barcoding with unique molecular identifiers was used for the TCRbeta library. TCRdb ran MiXCR on the PCR reads and lists one entry per CDR3 protein. This table has 40,000 to 60,000 distinct CDR3 sequences, approximately 9.2% appearing once. On this clonotype itself: Its antigen is currently unknown.

The CDR3 is 14 amino acids. Trimming pared 2 bases from V and 5 bases from J, leaving 9 bases between. This rearrangement joins TRBV23-1 to TRBJ2-2, with D unclear. Being an ORF, TRBV23-1 has a function that is uncertain. The specimen was PBMCs, mostly from graft donor cells, collected 60 days after TCRalphabeta/CD19-depleted stem cell transplant. The sequence came from a male patient between 2 and 10 years old who had a stem cell transplant for chronic granulomatous disease, so the T cells may come from the graft donor. CDR3 loop: CASSQVTGTGELFF. The CDR3 DNA reads as TGCGCCAGCAGTCAAGTGACCGGGACCGGGGAGCTGTTTTTT.